This entry lists 2 T cell receptor beta chains sequenced from one sample in a study of CD8+CD57+ T cells in acquired aplastic anemia. TCR beta VDJ and CDR3 profiling used genomic DNA as template. One entry per CDR3 protein results from TCRdb running MiXCR on the reads. Among about 43,000 distinct CDR3 sequences listed, under 80% were seen once. Only patients with CD8+CD57+ cell expansion on flow cytometry were chosen for sequencing. The sample was sorted CD4+, CD8+, or CD8+CD57+ T cells (not recorded which) from PBMCs. The receptors derive from a human donor with aplastic anemia.

The chain employs TRBV12-3 or TRBV12-4 and TRBJ1-2; 9 bases match TRBD1. V trimming: 6 bases; J trimming: 7 bases; junction bases outside the gene matches: 9. The CDR3 is 14 residues long. CDR3 nucleotides: TGTGCCAGCAGCCGGACAGGGGTATGGGCTGGCTACACCTTC. Protein: CASSRTGVWAGYTF.

This clonotype was detected many times. A much bigger clone sits one base away, suggesting this may be a read error. The genes are TRBV10-3 and TRBJ2-2; D not resolved. CDR3 length equals 12 residues. The germline V gene encodes CDR1 ENHRY and CDR2 SYGVKD. Trimming took 6 bases from V and 4 from J, leaving 6 bases between them. For the CDR3, the DNA is TGTGCCATCAGACTAAGCACCGGGGAGCTGTTTTTT. Its translation: CAIRLSTGELFF.